The entry below gives a single T cell receptor (beta chain) sequence along with its context. These data come from a study of blood T cells in healthy people across ages. Next came a second PCR, run for roughly 6 to 11 cycles, which used a sample-barcoded 5' primer along with a J-beta primer mix. TCRdb recomputed calls from the 5' RACE reads with MiXCR, one row per CDR3 protein. The sample carries some 930,000 distinct CDR3 sequences, under 35% recorded once. V shed 0 bases and J shed 5 bases, with 16 bases lying between them. The germline V gene encodes CDR1 MGHRA and CDR2 YSYEKL. The CDR3 totals 16 residues. This same sample was also part of a study on T cells of mothers and their children. In that study: Samples were provided by three healthy Caucasian mothers and their six children.

Specimen: blood. The genes are TRBV4-1 and TRBJ2-5; D possibly uses TRBD1 or TRBD2 (5 bases each). This receptor was taken from a woman aged 40 to 50 in good health. Here the CDR3 DNA reads TGCGCCAGCAGCCAAGAGGAACTAGGGGTTTGGGAGACCCAGTACTTC. Its protein is CASSQEELGVWETQYF.